Each of the 28 T cell receptor beta chains below was sequenced from the same sample in a study of technical replicates of blood from several donors (dated by TCRdb to the late 2010s). Receptors were amplified or captured by the immunoSEQ multiplex PCR assay. TCRdb retrieved this table from immuneACCESS and kept in-frame rearrangements only. Not all clones are present; in checked studies, unresolved V genes account for under half, and no reason is known for the remainder. A total of around 76,000 clones appear in this sample, about nine tenths of them only once. Of the sample, approximately 0.4% is held by the ten largest clones. The sequencing input was T cells isolated from PBMCs. These receptors all come from a human donor in good health.

The chain recombines TRBV4-1 with TRBJ2-2; 8 positions match TRBD2. The CDR3 length is 18 residues. CDR1 MGHRA and CDR2 YSYEKL come from the germline V gene. After removal of 0 bases from V and 4 bases from J, the junction contained 10 bases not matched to a gene. The CDR3 DNA sequence: TGCGCCAGCAGCCAAGAAAGAGGCCTAGCGGGTATCACCGGGGAGCTGTTTTTT. Encoded protein: CASSQERGLAGITGELFF.

This chain uses TRBV6-6 with TRBJ2-7; D not resolved. The germline CDR1 and CDR2 sequences are MNHNY and SVGAGI (reference sequence). The CDR3 spans 13 residues. With 6 bases removed from V and 4 bases from J, the gap between germline ends came to 13 bases. The CDR3 spells CASRTGTTYEQYF. The CDR3 bases are TGTGCCAGCAGGACGGGTACAACTTACGAGCAGTACTTC.

This clone showed up just once. This chain joins TRBV11-3 and TRBJ1-2; 9 nucleotides match TRBD1. The CDR3 spans 16 residues. CDR1 and CDR2 from the germline V gene are SGHNT and YENEEA. Unmatched junction bases numbered 10, after V lost 4 bases and J lost 4 bases. The CDR3 loop is CASSSKQGTGTYGYTF. The CDR3 DNA sequence: TGTGCCAGCAGCTCCAAACAAGGGACAGGGACCTATGGCTACACCTTC.

The V and J genes are TRBV10-3 and TRBJ1-3; 10 positions agree with TRBD1. The V gene end was trimmed by 3 bases and the J gene end by 2 bases; junction bases not matched to a gene: 4. The CDR3 has 16 residues. The germline CDR1 and CDR2 sequences are ENHRY and SYGVKD. CDR3 DNA: TGTGCCATCAGTGAAACCGGGACAGGGGCTGGAAACACCATATATTTT. It encodes CAISETGTGAGNTIYF.

CDR3 in amino acids: CASSLGLVITGANVLTF. The CDR3 DNA reads TGTGCCAGCAGCTTAGGACTAGTGATAACTGGGGCCAACGTCCTGACTTTC. The V gene is TRBV7-3, the J gene TRBJ2-6; the match to TRBD2 covers 7 bases. This CDR3 comprises 17 residues. Per the germline V gene, CDR1 is SGHTA and CDR2 is FQGTGA. The V and J ends lost 2 bases and 2 bases, in that order; junction bases with no gene match: 6.

This clone turned up a few times. This sequence joins TRBV19 and TRBJ1-5; D is unresolved. Between the trimmed V and J ends, which lost 3 bases and 11 bases, there was a span of 11 bases. Germline CDR1 is LNHDA and CDR2 is SQIVND (reference sequence). The CDR3 spans 12 residues. This CDR3 is CASSMLGGTQHF. For the CDR3, the DNA is TGTGCCAGTAGTATGTTGGGAGGGACCCAGCATTTT.

V usage is TRBV15 and J usage is TRBJ1-5, with TRBD1 matching 8 bases. This CDR3 is 16 amino acids long. Germline values: CDR1 LNHNV, CDR2 YYDKDF (reference sequence). V was clipped by 9 bases and J by 0 bases; unmatched bases: 10. CDR3 residues: CATKSGTGYSNQPQHF. The CDR3 DNA follows: TGTGCCACAAAGTCGGGGACAGGATATAGCAATCAGCCCCAGCATTTT.

This chain links TRBV7-2 with TRBJ2-2; maybe TRBD1 (6 bases). CDR3 length: 15 residues. CDR1 is SGHTA and CDR2 is FQGNSA in the germline V gene. V was clipped by 2 bases and J by 6 bases, with 13 bases between them. CDR3 protein: CASSLTEAGAGELFF. DNA of the CDR3: TGTGCCAGCAGCTTAACTGAGGCAGGGGCCGGGGAGCTGTTTTTT. Full variable domain (remainder filled in from reference TRBV7-2 and TRBJ2-2): GAGVSQSPSNKVTEKGKDVELRCDPISGHTALYWYRQSLGQGLEFLIYFQGNSAPDKSGLPSDRFSAERTGGSVSTLTIQRTQQEDSAVYLCASSLTEAGAGELFFGEGSRLTVL.

The chain uses TRBV5-6 and TRBJ1-1; 9 bases are a match to TRBD1. The CDR3 covers 14 residues. V lost 4 bases, J lost 1 base, and 2 bases stayed unmatched. The germline V gene encodes CDR1 SGHDT and CDR2 YYEEEE. CDR3 in amino acids: CASSRDRENTEAFF. The CDR3 DNA reads as TGTGCCAGCAGCCGGGACAGGGAGAACACTGAAGCTTTCTTT.

The chain employs TRBV9 and TRBJ2-3; 9 bases line up with TRBD2. The CDR3 totals 17 residues. Germline-derived CDR1 and CDR2 are SGDLS and YYNGEE. Trimming took 0 bases from V and 2 from J; bases not matched to a gene: 7. CDR3 in amino acids: CASSVEDLAGLTDTQYF. The CDR3 coding sequence is TGTGCCAGCAGCGTAGAAGATCTAGCGGGACTCACAGATACGCAGTATTTT.

The chain joins TRBV7-9 to TRBJ2-1; 7 nucleotides line up with TRBD2. J gave up 5 bases and V 11 bases, and 6 bases lay outside the gene matches. Germline CDR1 SEHNR, CDR2 FQNEAQ (reference sequence). The length of the CDR3 is 12 residues. As DNA, the CDR3 is TGTGCCGGGGGGGGAATCCACAATGAGCAGTTCTTC. It is translated as CAGGGIHNEQFF.

CDR3 in DNA: TGTGCCAGCAGCTTACAAGGTAGCTACTACGAGCAGTACTTC. Translated: CASSLQGSYYEQYF. The gene calls are TRBV7-9 and TRBJ2-7; D not resolved. Germline V CDR1 and CDR2: SEHNR, FQNEAQ (reference sequence). V dropped 2 bases and J dropped 3 bases, with 11 bases sitting between them. The CDR3 runs 14 residues.

The V and J genes are TRBV19 and TRBJ2-1, with TRBD2 matching over 13 bases. The junction had 9 bases not matched to a gene; V was cut back by 3 bases and J by 4 bases. Germline V gene sequence: CDR1 LNHDA, CDR2 SQIVND (reference sequence). This CDR3 is built from 18 residues. This chain's CDR3 is CASSIRPTSGRWYNEQFF. In DNA, the CDR3 is TGTGCCAGTAGTATTCGCCCGACTAGCGGGAGGTGGTACAATGAGCAGTTCTTC.

The chain is built from TRBV6-5 and TRBJ2-3; D remains ambiguous. Trimming took 7 bases from V and 2 from J, leaving 13 bases between them. CDR3 length equals 14 residues. CDR1 is MNHEY, CDR2 SVGAGI, per germline. CDR3 DNA sequence: TGTGCCAGCACATGGCGGTCTTCCACAGATACGCAGTATTTT. It translates to CASTWRSSTDTQYF.

The chain joins TRBV4-3 to TRBJ2-3, with TRBD2 matching over 16 bases. The CDR3 has 18 residues. CDR1 is LGHNA and CDR2 is YSLEER in the germline V gene. Trimming at V came to 3 bases and at J to 1 base, leaving 4 bases not matched to a gene. The CDR3 reads CASSQGTSGREGTDTQYF. CDR3 nucleotides: TGCGCCAGCAGCCAGGGGACTAGCGGGAGGGAGGGCACAGATACGCAGTATTTT.

The count of this clone is one. The chain employs TRBV10-3 and TRBJ2-7; 11 bases match TRBD2. The CDR3 runs to 15 residues. Germline V gene lookup returns CDR1 ENHRY and CDR2 SYGVKD. J gave up 0 bases and V 2 bases, and 0 bases lay outside the gene matches. CDR3 amino acids: CAISETSGSSYEQYF. The CDR3 DNA sequence: TGTGCCATCAGTGAGACTAGCGGGAGCTCCTACGAGCAGTACTTC.

The chain links TRBV27 to TRBJ2-7; a weak D match, TRBD1 (5 bases). The CDR3 loop spans 15 amino acids. CDR1 and CDR2 from the germline V gene are MNHEY and SMNVEV (reference sequence). The V and J ends lost 3 bases and 3 bases respectively, with 15 bases between them. For the CDR3, the DNA is TGTGCCAGCAGTTTTAGTTTCGACAGACTCTACGAGCAGTACTTC. Its protein product is CASSFSFDRLYEQYF.

This rearrangement joins TRBV2 to TRBJ2-7, with D perhaps matching TRBD1 (5 bases). Germline V lookup: CDR1 SNHLY, CDR2 FYNNEI. V dropped 3 bases and J dropped 4 bases, with 10 bases sitting between them. The CDR3 loop spans 13 amino acids. DNA for the CDR3: TGTGCCAGCAGTGAGGGGCCCCAATACGAGCAGTACTTC. It yields the protein CASSEGPQYEQYF.

This chain connects TRBV30 to TRBJ2-7; 9 nucleotides align to TRBD2. The CDR3 runs to 15 residues. Germline V gene sequence: CDR1 GTSNPN, CDR2 SVGIG (reference sequence). The V gene end was trimmed by 1 base and the J gene end by 4 bases; junction bases not matched to a gene: 8. For the CDR3, the DNA is TGTGCCTGGAGTGGTCTTAGCGGGAGCGAATACGAGCAGTACTTC. Its translation is CAWSGLSGSEYEQYF.

This clone occurred a few times. This sequence joins TRBV7-8 and TRBJ2-7; 11 bases align to TRBD2. The CDR3 consists of 15 residues. The V gene end was trimmed by 5 bases and the J gene end by 2 bases; junction bases not matched to a gene: 5. The germline CDR1 and CDR2 sequences are SGHVS and FQNEAQ. For the CDR3, the DNA is TGTGCCAGCAGCGTGGGACTAGCGGTGACCTACGAGCAGTACTTC. Translating it yields CASSVGLAVTYEQYF.

The chain has TRBV14 and TRBJ2-5; 7 nucleotides match TRBD2. Trimming cost V 4 bases and J 5 bases; bases outside gene matches: 4. The CDR3 is 13 amino acids. The germline V gene encodes CDR1 SGHDN and CDR2 FVKESK. The CDR3 coding sequence is TGTGCCAGCAGCCGGGAGGGCTGGGAGACCCAGTACTTC. This gives the protein CASSREGWETQYF.

This chain joins TRBV4-1 and TRBJ2-1; 9 bases fit TRBD2. CDR1 is MGHRA and CDR2 is YSYEKL in the germline V gene. The V segment lost 0 bases and the J segment 1 base; nucleotides outside the gene matches: 1. The CDR3 extends over 16 amino acids. CDR3 protein: CASSQEREGSYNEQFF. The CDR3 DNA reads as TGCGCCAGCAGCCAAGAGCGGGAGGGATCCTACAATGAGCAGTTCTTC.

The chain has TRBV6-5 and TRBJ1-4; 7 nucleotides line up with TRBD1. The germline gives CDR1 MNHEY, CDR2 SVGAGI. The CDR3 is 14 amino acids. V lost 6 bases to trimming and J lost 7 bases; unmatched junction nucleotides: 8. The CDR3 coding sequence is TGTGCCAGCAGGTTAAGACAGGGTGGTGAAAAACTGTTTTTT. Translation: CASRLRQGGEKLFF.

This clone was detected only a few times. This rearrangement joins TRBV12-5 to TRBJ1-1; D is unclear. Between the trimmed V and J ends, which lost 7 bases and 3 bases, there was a span of 9 bases. The CDR3 length is 12 residues. Germline V gene data show CDR1 as LGHNT and CDR2 as FRNRAP. The CDR3 sequence: CASAWGDTEAFF. The CDR3 region has the DNA TGTGCTAGTGCCTGGGGAGACACTGAAGCTTTCTTT.

The V gene is TRBV6-5, the J gene TRBJ1-2, with D uncertain. The CDR3 runs to 11 residues. V lost 4 bases and J 3 bases, leaving 3 bases between the germline ends. The V gene's germline CDR1 is MNHEY and CDR2 SVGAGI. The CDR3 here is CASSSDYGYTF. In DNA, the CDR3 is TGTGCCAGCAGTTCCGACTATGGCTACACCTTC.

The V and J genes are TRBV7-2 and TRBJ1-2, with 9 bases that match TRBD1. The J segment lost 5 bases and the V segment lost 1 base, leaving 11 bases of the junction unmatched. CDR1 is SGHTA, CDR2 FQGNSA, per germline. The CDR3 totals 17 residues. CDR3 region: CASSLGGQGRWIYGYTF. Written as DNA, the CDR3 is TGTGCCAGCAGCTTAGGGGGACAGGGCCGATGGATTTATGGCTACACCTTC. Full variable domain (missing parts from reference TRBV7-2 and TRBJ1-2): GAGVSQSPSNKVTEKGKDVELRCDPISGHTALYWYRQSLGQGLEFLIYFQGNSAPDKSGLPSDRFSAERTGGSVSTLTIQRTQQEDSAVYLCASSLGGQGRWIYGYTFGSGTRLTVV.

This sequence joins TRBV7-2 and TRBJ1-1; TRBD1 agrees at 11 bases. Unmatched junction bases numbered 2, after V lost 3 bases and J lost 5 bases. From germline, CDR1 is SGHTA and CDR2 FQGNSA. The CDR3 has 14 residues. CDR3 region: CASSFGTGGTEAFF. The CDR3 region has the DNA TGTGCCAGCAGCTTCGGGACAGGGGGAACTGAAGCTTTCTTT.

This clone was seen once. The rearrangement uses TRBV7-3 and TRBJ2-1; D might be TRBD2 (6 bases). Germline CDR1 is SGHTA and CDR2 is FQGTGA. CDR3 length: 14 residues. Trimming pared 1 base from V and 8 bases from J, leaving 12 bases between. The DNA of the CDR3 is TGTGCCAGCAGCTTAATGGGGTCGGGGGATGAGCAGTTCTTC. Protein: CASSLMGSGDEQFF.